The clone carrying this T cell receptor (beta chain) was seen once. The CDR3 length is 14 residues. Germline CDR1 SGHNT, CDR2 YYREEE (reference sequence). J lost 1 base, V lost 4 bases, and 2 bases had no gene match. The data originate from a study of blood T cell repertoires in COVID-19. Across the whole study: The United States, Italy and Spain provided the acute and convalescent COVID-19 samples. In each case, the material was cDNA or gDNA derived from T cells, B-cell-depleted T cells, or PBMCs.

Authors' processing steps: Nucleated cell counts were estimated from reference gene primer amplification. TCRdb's table, derived via immunoSEQ multiplex PCR, lists solely in-frame clones and lacks some. V and J calls and clone size are given by that table; D and trimming were obtained from the DNA. The table has tens of thousands of clones, roughly 84% seen once. The receptor was derived from a man aged 65-85 years with acute or convalescent COVID-19. Sequenced material: peripheral blood. The V gene is TRBV5-4, the J gene TRBJ1-5; 7 bases fit TRBD1. DNA for the CDR3: TGTGCCAGCAGCCAACAGGGGAGCAATCAGCCCCAGCATTTT. It codes for CASSQQGSNQPQHF.